In this sample, the clone carrying this T cell receptor (beta chain) turned up once. Its matching antigen is unknown. This record comes from a study of CD8+ T cells in alopecia areata. About the study: Tofacitinib continued for 6 to 18 months and was then withheld for 6 months. Broader study findings: Tofacitinib delivered significant drops in scalp clonality and in expanded CD8+ clones among the top 100.

The germline V gene has CDR1 SGHRS and CDR2 YFSETQ. This CDR3 spans 13 amino acids. V lost 1 base and J 3 bases, leaving 5 bases between the germline ends. The sample's treatment: oral pan-JAK inhibitor, 5-10 mg twice daily. RNA extraction and reverse transcription yielded cDNA as sequencing template. Some clones are missing from TCRdb's copy, which holds only in-frame ones; the method was immunoSEQ multiplex PCR. The table lists 150,000 to 200,000 clones, approximately 50% of them singletons. This TCR derives from a human donor with alopecia areata. The rearrangement joins TRBV5-1 to TRBJ1-5; D gene ambiguous. The specimen was CD8+ T cells sorted from blood, collected at approximately week 51, from a patient treated with tofacitinib. This chain's CDR3 is CASSLNNNQPQHF. The CDR3 DNA is TGCGCCAGCAGCTTGAATAACAATCAGCCCCAGCATTTT.